One sample yielded the 20 T cell receptor beta chains listed below, sequenced in a study of cytomegalovirus exposure and HLA in healthy donors. 60 Vbeta and 13 Jbeta primers were used in PCR. Only in-frame clones appear in the TCRdb table, and some are missing; sequencing was by immunoSEQ multiplex PCR. Here the sample spans around 140,000 clones, 75% to 80% being singletons. The source material was PBMCs. The receptors derive from a woman aged 40 to 50 in good health and CMV-seropositive.

V usage is TRBV25-1 and J usage is TRBJ2-7, with TRBD2 as a possible D gene (6 bases). The V end lost 2 bases, the J end lost 2 bases, and 13 bases lay between the germline ends. Germline V gives CDR1 MGHDK, CDR2 SYGVNS. This CDR3 spans 15 amino acids. In nucleotides, the CDR3 is TGTGCCAGCAGTGAAGGAGTAGCGGCAGCCTACGAGCAGTACTTC. Translated: CASSEGVAAAYEQYF.

This clone was seen a handful of times. V gene TRBV5-4 combines with J gene TRBJ1-2; the D gene is possibly TRBD1 (5 bases). With 2 bases removed from V and 5 bases from J, the gap between germline ends came to 10 bases. This CDR3 spans 13 amino acids. Germline values: CDR1 SGHNT, CDR2 YYREEE (reference sequence). CDR3 protein: CASSFWGRYGYTF. The CDR3 DNA follows: TGTGCCAGCAGCTTTTGGGGGAGGTATGGCTACACCTTC. Variable domain in full (rest from reference TRBV5-4 and TRBJ1-2): ETGVTQSPTHLIKTRGQQVTLRCSSQSGHNTVSWYQQALGQGPQFIFQYYREEENGRGNFPPRFSGLQFPNYSSELNVNALELDDSALYLCASSFWGRYGYTFGSGTRLTVV.

This chain links TRBV4-1 with TRBJ1-2; 8 bases are shared with TRBD1. The CDR3 totals 16 residues. Germline lookup yields CDR1 MGHRA and CDR2 YSYEKL. J was trimmed by 0 bases and V by 1 base; bases with no gene match: 4. DNA for the CDR3: TGCGCCAGCAGCCAAGGGCAGACAGGGGCTAACTATGGCTACACCTTC. It specifies CASSQGQTGANYGYTF.

V is TRBV10-3 and J is TRBJ2-5; perhaps TRBD2 as D (5 bases). The germline CDR1 and CDR2 sequences are ENHRY and SYGVKD. Trimming took off 4 bases at V and 7 bases at J, with 7 bases between the two ends. This CDR3 has 11 amino acids. The CDR3 DNA follows: TGTGCCATCAGTGTCGAGGGGACCCAGTACTTC. Translating gives CAISVEGTQYF.

J is TRBJ2-6 and V is TRBV7-9; 8 nucleotides match TRBD1. The CDR3 consists of 15 residues. Germline trimming cut 5 bases from V and 2 bases from J; bases unmatched to any gene: 2. CDR1 is SEHNR, CDR2 FQNEAQ, per germline (reference sequence). CDR3 nucleotide sequence: TGTGCCAGCAGCCGGACAGGGCCTGGGGCCAACGTCCTGACTTTC. Residues: CASSRTGPGANVLTF.

The chain employs TRBV5-1 and TRBJ1-1; D not resolved. Trimming shortened V by 3 bases and J by 7 bases, and 13 bases separated the two germline ends. In germline, CDR1 is SGHRS, CDR2 YFSETQ. The length of the CDR3 is 13 residues. DNA for the CDR3: TGCGCCAGCAGCTGGAGGGTCCGGGGTGAAGCTTTCTTT. It encodes CASSWRVRGEAFF.

The chain has TRBV27 and TRBJ2-3; tentative D call: TRBD2 (5 bases). In germline, CDR1 is MNHEY, CDR2 SMNVEV (reference sequence). The CDR3 spans 15 residues. Trimming cost V 3 bases and J 2 bases, with 12 bases left between them. The CDR3 loop reads CASSLQGLITDTQYF. CDR3 in DNA: TGTGCCAGCAGTTTGCAAGGACTGATCACAGATACGCAGTATTTT.

The chain carries TRBV30 and TRBJ1-4; D might be TRBD1 (6 bases). CDR3 size: 15 residues. The germline V gene encodes CDR1 GTSNPN and CDR2 SVGIG (reference sequence). V lost 2 bases to trimming and J lost 8 bases, with 18 bases between them. The CDR3 nucleotides read TGTGCCTGGAGTACCCCGGGCAGGGGATGGGAAAAACTGTTTTTT. Translation: CAWSTPGRGWEKLFF.

This clone was seen a single time. The chain couples TRBV13 to TRBJ2-1; 11 nucleotides align to TRBD2. The ends lost 0 bases at V and 9 bases at J; junction bases unmatched: 4. Looked up from germline, CDR1 is PRHDT and CDR2 is FYEKMQ (reference sequence). The CDR3 contains 15 residues. CDR3 protein: CASSLGLAGAFEQFF. CDR3 nucleotides: TGTGCCAGCAGCTTAGGACTAGCGGGAGCATTTGAGCAGTTCTTC.

The chain has TRBV18 and TRBJ2-1, with 7 bases identical to TRBD2. Germline assignment: CDR1 KGHSH and CDR2 LQKENI. The CDR3 has 13 residues. J was trimmed by 5 bases and V by 6 bases; bases with no gene match: 4. CDR3 DNA: TGTGCCAGCTCCCGGGAGGTCGACAATGAGCAGTTCTTC. Translated, it gives CASSREVDNEQFF.

This clone showed up just once. V is TRBV10-3 and J is TRBJ1-1; D perhaps matches TRBD1 (6 bases). This CDR3 region has 13 residues. Trimming shortened V by 4 bases and J by 7 bases, and 13 bases separated the two germline ends. Germline CDR1 ENHRY, CDR2 SYGVKD. This CDR3 is CAISGDNSYEAFF. The CDR3 bases are TGTGCCATCAGTGGGGACAATTCCTATGAAGCTTTCTTT.

The chain couples TRBV19 to TRBJ1-2; TRBD1 is a possible D gene (6 bases). The CDR3 extends over 17 amino acids. V shed 3 bases and J shed 0 bases, with 17 bases lying between them. Germline values: CDR1 LNHDA, CDR2 SQIVND (reference sequence). CDR3 DNA sequence: TGTGCCAGTAGTATTCCTCGACAGGACCGTACTAACTATGGCTACACCTTC. This codes for CASSIPRQDRTNYGYTF.

The J gene is TRBJ2-7, the V gene TRBV29-1, with 8 nucleotides matching TRBD2. The CDR3 totals 14 residues. From germline, CDR1 is SQVTM and CDR2 ANQGSEA. Trimming at V came to 7 bases and at J to 2 bases, leaving 10 bases not matched to a gene. CDR3 loop: CSALTSEQTYEQYF. CDR3 DNA: TGCAGCGCCCTGACTAGCGAACAAACCTACGAGCAGTACTTC.

The V gene is TRBV14, the J gene TRBJ1-2; TRBD1 matches 8 bases. The CDR3 is 15 residues long. The V segment lost 3 bases and the J segment 5 bases; nucleotides outside the gene matches: 8. In germline, CDR1 is SGHDN, CDR2 FVKESK. The CDR3 region is CASSHGRTGRYGYTF. In DNA form, the CDR3 reads TGTGCCAGCAGCCATGGCCGGACAGGGCGGTATGGCTACACCTTC.

A few counts support this clone. The V and J genes are TRBV19 and TRBJ2-1; TRBD2 aligns across 10 bases. The germline CDR1 and CDR2 sequences are LNHDA and SQIVND (reference sequence). The CDR3 runs to 15 residues. V lost 3 bases, J lost 9 bases, and 8 bases stayed unmatched. The CDR3 reads CASSMSSGRAREQFF. The DNA of the CDR3 is TGTGCCAGTAGTATGTCCAGCGGGAGGGCCCGTGAGCAGTTCTTC.

DNA for the CDR3: TGTGCCAGCAGTGATAGGGGGGATACGCAGTATTTT. This gives the protein CASSDRGDTQYF. The V call is TRBV2, the J call TRBJ2-3, with D possibly being TRBD1 (6 bases). This CDR3 has 12 amino acids. Germline-derived CDR1 and CDR2 are SNHLY and FYNNEI. Deletions cut 3 bases from V and 6 bases from J, with 7 bases between.

CDR3 amino acids: CASSPLKTGQQPQHF. CDR3 nucleotides: TGTGCCAGCAGTCCACTGAAGACAGGGCAACAGCCCCAGCATTTT. The chain has TRBV6-5 and TRBJ1-5, with TRBD1 matching 7 bases. The trim removed 5 bases at V and 7 bases at J, leaving 11 bases unmatched. The CDR3 runs 15 residues. CDR1 and CDR2 (germline): MNHEY, SVGAGI.

The J gene is TRBJ2-6, the V gene TRBV19; the match to TRBD1 covers 8 bases. Germline V gene data show CDR1 as LNHDA and CDR2 as SQIVND (reference sequence). Trimming cost V 8 bases and J 0 bases; bases outside gene matches: 3. The CDR3 runs 15 residues. The DNA for the CDR3 is TGTGCCAGTGGACAGGGAAGCTCTGGGGCCAACGTCCTGACTTTC. This gives the protein CASGQGSSGANVLTF.

The chain couples TRBV2 to TRBJ2-7; 7 bases are shared with TRBD2. The germline V gene has CDR1 SNHLY and CDR2 FYNNEI. With 5 bases clipped from V and 0 bases from J, the junction kept 13 bases outside the gene matches. The CDR3 is 17 residues long. The chain's CDR3 is CASSLPRDYRSSYEQYF. CDR3 in DNA: TGTGCCAGCAGTCTACCCCGGGACTACCGTAGCTCCTACGAGCAGTACTTC. Using reference TRBV2 and TRBJ2-7 for the parts outside the CDR3, the full variable domain is EPEVTQTPSHQVTQMGQEVILRCVPISNHLYFYWYRQILGQKVEFLVSFYNNEISEKSEIFDDQFSVERPDGSNFTLKIRSTKLEDSAMYFCASSLPRDYRSSYEQYFGPGTRLTVT.

This chain connects TRBV5-1 to TRBJ1-1; D is perhaps TRBD1 (5 bases). CDR1 SGHRS and CDR2 YFSETQ come from the germline V gene. V lost 4 bases and J 1 base, leaving 11 bases between the germline ends. The CDR3 covers 14 residues. The DNA of the CDR3 is TGCGCCAGCAGCCGGGACTACGGGAACACTGAAGCTTTCTTT. Encoded protein: CASSRDYGNTEAFF.